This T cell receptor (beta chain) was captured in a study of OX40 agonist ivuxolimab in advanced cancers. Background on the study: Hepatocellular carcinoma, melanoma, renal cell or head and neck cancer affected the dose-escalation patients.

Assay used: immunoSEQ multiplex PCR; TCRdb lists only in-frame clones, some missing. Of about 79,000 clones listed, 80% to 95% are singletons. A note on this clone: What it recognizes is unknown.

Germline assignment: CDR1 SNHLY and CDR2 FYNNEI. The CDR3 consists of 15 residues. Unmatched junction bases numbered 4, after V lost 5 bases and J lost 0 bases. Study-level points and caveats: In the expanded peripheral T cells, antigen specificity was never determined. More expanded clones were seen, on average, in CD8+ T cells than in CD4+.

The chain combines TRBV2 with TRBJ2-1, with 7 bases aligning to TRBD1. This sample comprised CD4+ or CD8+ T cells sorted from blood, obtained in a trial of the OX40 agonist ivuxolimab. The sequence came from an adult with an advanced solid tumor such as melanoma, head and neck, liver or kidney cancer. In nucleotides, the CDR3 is TGTGCCAGCAGTCGACAGGGCAGCTCCTACAATGAGCAGTTCTTC. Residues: CASSRQGSSYNEQFF.